This is a list of T cell receptor beta chains from one sample in a study of beta chain features in type 1 diabetes. Assay used: immunoSEQ multiplex PCR; TCRdb lists only in-frame clones, some missing. The data hold fewer than 650,000 clones, with 15% observed a single time. Sample: naive CD4+ T cells from blood. These TCRs come from a man between 18 and 29 years old in good health. The CDR3 runs from the conserved cysteine through the conserved F or W. Each record gives: D gene, clone size, J gene, V gene, CDR3 protein, CDR3 DNA. The D gene is left open where the match is weak. The listing skips clone size in some rows; elsewhere it reads once, few, many or a size class.

TRBD1 | few | TRBJ2-3 | TRBV7-3 | CASSYRDRSHTQYF | TGTGCCAGCAGCTACCGGGACAGGTCTCATACGCAGTATTTT
TRBD2 | few | TRBJ2-4 | TRBV2 | CASSRLAGAQIKNIQYF | TGTGCCAGCAGCCGACTAGCGGGCGCACAAATCAAAAACATTCAGTACTTC
TRBD1 | NA | TRBJ2-1 | TRBV5-1 | CASSSGTVYNEQFF | TGCGCCAGCAGCTCGGGGACAGTGTACAATGAGCAGTTCTTC
NA | NA | TRBJ2-7 | TRBV7-2 | CASSRGGGYEQYF | TGTGCCAGCAGTCGGGGAGGGGGATACGAGCAGTACTTC
NA | NA | TRBJ2-7 | TRBV2 | CASRGSVGLRTSYEQYF | TGTGCCAGCAGGGGCTCCGTTGGACTGAGGACCTCCTACGAGCAGTACTTC
NA | NA | TRBJ2-3 | TRBV28 | CAGSRREDTQYF | TGTGCCGGCTCAAGGAGGGAAGATACGCAGTATTTT
NA | NA | TRBJ2-6 | TRBV28 | CASSFIRTASGANVLTF | TGTGCCAGCAGTTTTATCCGGACAGCTTCTGGGGCCAACGTCCTGACTTTC
NA | few | TRBJ2-3 | TRBV10-3 | CAISAPGGTDTQYF | TGTGCCATCAGTGCTCCCGGGGGCACAGATACGCAGTATTTT
TRBD1 | NA | TRBJ1-1 | TRBV19 | CASSIGDSGSRATEAFF | TGTGCCAGTAGTATTGGGGACAGCGGTAGTAGGGCCACTGAAGCTTTCTTT
NA | few | TRBJ2-7 | TRBV10-3 | CAISKYDSTITYEQYF | TGTGCCATCAGTAAGTATGATTCGACGATTACCTACGAGCAGTACTTC
NA | few | TRBJ1-5 | TRBV9 | CASSVRGYADQPQHF | TGTGCCAGCAGCGTCAGGGGTTACGCGGATCAGCCCCAGCATTTT
NA | NA | TRBJ1-2 | TRBV19 | CASSSQGSSYGYTF | TGTGCCAGTAGTTCGCAGGGGAGTTCCTATGGCTACACCTTC
TRBD1 | few | TRBJ2-7 | TRBV7-9 | CASKDRGGYEQYF | TGTGCCAGCAAGGACAGGGGCGGATACGAGCAGTACTTC
NA | few | TRBJ2-7 | TRBV5-1 | CASSLEGNSYEQYF | TGCGCCAGCAGCTTGGAGGGAAACTCCTACGAGCAGTACTTC
NA | NA | TRBJ2-7 | TRBV21-1 | CASSPGGGGREWDYEQYF | TGTGCCAGCAGCCCCGGGGGCGGAGGGAGGGAGTGGGATTACGAGCAGTACTTC
NA | NA | TRBJ2-7 | TRBV7-8 | CASSLAWQREQYF | TGTGCCAGCAGCTTAGCATGGCAGCGCGAGCAGTACTTC
TRBD2 | few | TRBJ2-1 | TRBV7-2 | CASSLGASGPLEQFF | TGTGCCAGCAGCTTGGGGGCTAGCGGGCCTCTTGAGCAGTTCTTC
NA | NA | TRBJ1-1 | TRBV4-1 | CASSRLRGNTEAFF | TGCGCCAGCAGCCGATTGCGAGGGAACACTGAAGCTTTCTTT
NA | NA | TRBJ1-4 | TRBV4-3 | CASSPEDRTTNEKLFF | TGCGCCAGCAGCCCCGAAGACAGGACAACTAATGAAAAACTGTTTTTT
NA | NA | TRBJ1-2 | TRBV5-4 | CASSLDGNYGYTF | TGTGCCAGCAGCTTGGACGGAAACTATGGCTACACCTTC